One and the same sample provided the 17 T cell receptor beta chains below, sequenced in a study of shared clonotypes between healthy human individuals. Sequencing used immunoSEQ multiplex PCR; TCRdb keeps in-frame clones, though not all of them. This table has some 2,400,000 clones, about 94% appearing once. Sequencing input: naive CD4+ T cells sorted from blood. The sample's subset: CD45RA+ positively selected. Every receptor here comes from a man aged 18 to 30 in good health.

The J gene is TRBJ1-1, the V gene TRBV7-9; D perhaps matches TRBD1 (5 bases). Germline assignment: CDR1 SEHNR and CDR2 FQNEAQ (reference sequence). This CDR3 spans 15 amino acids. Trimming removed 6 bases from V and 3 bases from J, with 17 bases in between. DNA of the CDR3: TGTGCCAGCAGATTATTAAGGGTGGGGGACACTGAAGCTTTCTTT. Translated: CASRLLRVGDTEAFF.

V and J are TRBV11-2 and TRBJ2-3; D gene uncertain. V was clipped by 2 bases and J by 4 bases, with 13 bases between them. Germline loops: CDR1 SGHAT, CDR2 FQNNGV. The CDR3 length is 15 residues. As DNA, the CDR3 is TGTGCCAGCAGCTTAAATGGGCGCACACCAGATACGCAGTATTTT. It translates to CASSLNGRTPDTQYF.

This chain connects TRBV6-5 to TRBJ2-2; TRBD2 is a possible D gene (5 bases). Trimming removed 7 bases from V and 5 bases from J, with 11 bases in between. In germline, CDR1 is MNHEY, CDR2 SVGAGI. The CDR3 has 13 amino acids. The CDR3 DNA reads TGTGCCAGCATGCTAGCTGGTACCGGGGAGCTGTTTTTT. Protein: CASMLAGTGELFF.

This clone was found once. The rearrangement joins TRBV7-3 to TRBJ1-1, with 10 positions matching TRBD1. Germline trimming cut 2 bases from V and 6 bases from J; bases unmatched to any gene: 3. Germline V gives CDR1 SGHTA, CDR2 FQGTGA. The length of the CDR3 is 14 residues. The chain's CDR3 is CASSLLDRGSEAFF. The DNA of the CDR3 is TGTGCCAGCAGCTTATTGGACAGGGGGTCTGAAGCTTTCTTT.

The V call is TRBV28, the J call TRBJ1-2; the match to TRBD1 covers 9 bases. This CDR3 contains 14 residues. CDR1 is MDHEN, CDR2 SYDVKM, per germline. Germline trimming cut 6 bases from V and 3 bases from J; bases unmatched to any gene: 5. CDR3 residues: CASSSGQGDYGYTF. In DNA, the CDR3 is TGTGCCAGCAGCTCGGGACAGGGAGACTATGGCTACACCTTC.

The rearrangement uses TRBV11-2 and TRBJ1-1, with a weak D call TRBD1 (5 bases). V lost 0 bases and J lost 6, with 14 bases in between. CDR3 length equals 15 residues. From germline, CDR1 is SGHAT and CDR2 FQNNGV. CDR3 sequence reads: CASSLEGDGSAEAFF. CDR3 nucleotides: TGTGCCAGCAGCTTAGAGGGGGATGGTTCTGCTGAAGCTTTCTTT.

The genes are TRBV30 and TRBJ1-6, with D perhaps matching TRBD1 (5 bases). The V end was cut by 8 bases, the J end by 0 bases, with 17 bases between. This CDR3 contains 16 residues. Per germline, CDR1 GTSNPN and CDR2 SVGIG (reference sequence). The CDR3 nucleotides read TGTGCCGTCGAGGCAGGGAAGAGCTCCTATAATTCACCCCTCCACTTT. Amino acids: CAVEAGKSSYNSPLHF.

This clone was seen a single time. The same CDR3 also results from other DNA sequences found in this sample. The chain links TRBV6-1 to TRBJ1-3; unclear D gene. Trimming shortened V by 2 bases and J by 1 base, and 3 bases separated the two germline ends. The CDR3 runs to 13 residues. The germline gives CDR1 MNHNS, CDR2 SASEGT. The CDR3 sequence is CASSETSGNTIYF. The CDR3 bases are TGTGCCAGCAGTGAAACTTCTGGAAACACCATATATTTT.

This chain links TRBV10-3 with TRBJ1-2; D not certain. This CDR3 contains 14 residues. Germline-derived CDR1 and CDR2 are ENHRY and SYGVKD. V lost 5 bases to trimming and J lost 6 bases, with 16 bases between them. The CDR3 protein is CAISLGGKLNGYTF. CDR3 DNA sequence: TGTGCCATCAGTCTGGGAGGGAAATTAAATGGCTACACCTTC.

CDR3 sequence (DNA): TGTGCCAGCAGCTTAGCAGGCGACCTAAGTAACTATGGCTACACCTTC. Translating it yields CASSLAGDLSNYGYTF. V gene TRBV7-9 combines with J gene TRBJ1-2; the D is unclear. V lost 0 bases and J 1 base, leaving 12 bases between the germline ends. This CDR3 has 16 amino acids. From germline, CDR1 is SEHNR and CDR2 FQNEAQ (reference sequence).

The chain carries TRBV10-1 and TRBJ2-3; TRBD2 aligns across 12 bases. J was trimmed by 7 bases and V by 5 bases; bases with no gene match: 10. The CDR3 extends over 16 amino acids. The germline V gene has CDR1 WNHNN and CDR2 SYGVQD (reference sequence). This CDR3 reads CASSRGLAGFLNTQYF. In DNA, the CDR3 is TGCGCCAGCAGTCGCGGACTAGCGGGGTTTTTAAATACGCAGTATTTT.

This chain uses TRBV7-2 with TRBJ1-1; D call uncertain. Germline V CDR1 and CDR2: SGHTA, FQGNSA. The V end was cut by 1 base, the J end by 4 bases, with 10 bases between. The CDR3 is 14 residues long. DNA for the CDR3: TGTGCCAGCAGCTTAGAGCAGTCAGGCACTGAAGCTTTCTTT. Translation gives CASSLEQSGTEAFF.

The V and J genes are TRBV7-9 and TRBJ1-2; the match to TRBD1 covers 8 bases. Germline CDR1 reads SEHNR; CDR2 reads FQNEAQ (reference sequence). CDR3 size: 18 residues. J gave up 3 bases and V 0 bases, and 12 bases lay outside the gene matches. CDR3 in DNA: TGTGCCAGCAGCTTAGCGGGGGCCCGGGACAGGTCAGACTATGGCTACACCTTC. As protein: CASSLAGARDRSDYGYTF.

V gene TRBV19 combines with J gene TRBJ2-7; no clear D. CDR3 length: 13 residues. From germline, CDR1 is LNHDA and CDR2 SQIVND (reference sequence). Trimming cost V 6 bases and J 3 bases, with 12 bases left between them. The CDR3 DNA is TGTGCCAGTAGCCCCCCCGGCCACTACGAGCAGTACTTC. As protein: CASSPPGHYEQYF.

This clone was picked up a small number of times. Other DNA sequences in the same sample also yield this CDR3. The chain uses TRBV5-1 and TRBJ1-1, with 7 bases that match TRBD1. The CDR3 is 13 residues long. V gave up 2 bases and J gave up 3 bases; unmatched junction bases: 1. Germline V gives CDR1 SGHRS, CDR2 YFSETQ. CDR3 nucleotides: TGCGCCAGCAGCTTCACAGGGGACACTGAAGCTTTCTTT. Protein: CASSFTGDTEAFF.

V is TRBV5-1 and J is TRBJ1-1, with D possibly being TRBD1 (6 bases). Germline loops: CDR1 SGHRS, CDR2 YFSETQ. This CDR3 is built from 15 residues. V lost 3 bases to trimming and J lost 1 base, with 13 bases between them. CDR3 DNA sequence: TGCGCCAGCAGCTGGGGGCCTACAGAGAACACTGAAGCTTTCTTT. Amino acids: CASSWGPTENTEAFF.

This chain uses TRBV10-1 with TRBJ1-5; D is unresolved. V was cut by 0 bases and J by 3 bases, with 3 bases left in between. Germline V gene sequence: CDR1 WNHNN, CDR2 SYGVQD (reference sequence). This CDR3 contains 13 residues. The CDR3 DNA is TGCGCCAGCAGTGAGTCTTACAATCAGCCCCAGCATTTT. It codes for CASSESYNQPQHF.